This TCR beta chain was recovered during a study of beta chain features in type 1 diabetes. Overall study context: Taken together, all samples contributed approximately 110 million examined sorted cells.

Points from the study as a whole: Researchers report that Type 1 diabetes patients had moderately but significantly shorter TCRB CDR3s across all four CD4+ subsets.

In the case of this clone: Its antigen remains unknown.

Of the isolated RNA, all was reverse transcribed, and so the sequenced material was expressed TCRB transcripts. Only in-frame clones appear in the TCRdb table, and some are missing; sequencing was by immunoSEQ multiplex PCR. The sample lists 400,000 or so clones; over 9% were seen once. Deletions cut 6 bases from V and 3 bases from J, with 9 bases between. The CDR3 spans 12 residues. Germline loops: CDR1 MDHEN, CDR2 SYDVKM. Sample: central memory CD4+ T cells from blood. The rearrangement links TRBV28 to TRBJ2-7; no reliable D call. This clonotype originated in a man aged 30 to 39 with type 1 diabetes. The chain's CDR3 is CASSIQRYEQYF. The CDR3 DNA reads as TGTGCCAGCAGCATACAGCGCTACGAGCAGTACTTC.